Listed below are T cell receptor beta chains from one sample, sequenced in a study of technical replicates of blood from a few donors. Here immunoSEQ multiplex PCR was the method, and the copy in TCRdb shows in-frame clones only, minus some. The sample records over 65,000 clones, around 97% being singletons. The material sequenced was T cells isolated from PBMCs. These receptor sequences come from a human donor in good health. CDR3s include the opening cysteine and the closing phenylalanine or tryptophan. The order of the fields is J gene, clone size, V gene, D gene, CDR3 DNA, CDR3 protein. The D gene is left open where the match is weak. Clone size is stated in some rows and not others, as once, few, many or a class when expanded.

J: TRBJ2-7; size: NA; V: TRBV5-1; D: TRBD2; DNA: TGCGCCAGCAGCTTAGCTAGCGGGGAGTACTACGAGCAGTACTTC; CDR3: CASSLASGEYYEQYF
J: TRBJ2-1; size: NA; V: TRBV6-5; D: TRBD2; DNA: TGTGCCAGCAGTTCGAGCGGGAGCCCCTACAATGAGCAGTTCTTC; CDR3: CASSSSGSPYNEQFF
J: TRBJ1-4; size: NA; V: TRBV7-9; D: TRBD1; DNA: TGTGCCAGCAGCTTAGGATACGGGACAGATGAAAAACTGTTTTTT; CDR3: CASSLGYGTDEKLFF
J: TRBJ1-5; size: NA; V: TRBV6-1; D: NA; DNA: TGTGCCAGCAGGGTAGAGACAGGATACAATCAGCCCCAGCATTTT; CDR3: CASRVETGYNQPQHF
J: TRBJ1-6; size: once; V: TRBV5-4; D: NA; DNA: TGTGCCAGCAGCCGCGAGGCAGGGTATAATTCACCCCTCCACTTT; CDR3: CASSREAGYNSPLHF
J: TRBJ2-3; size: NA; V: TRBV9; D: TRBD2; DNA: TGTGCCAGCAGCCAAACGGGGGGGCCTTATGGGGATACGCAGTATTTT; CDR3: CASSQTGGPYGDTQYF
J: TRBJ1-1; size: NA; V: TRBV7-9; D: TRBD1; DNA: TGTGCCAGCAGCTTTCCCCGGACAGGGCCTGAGACTGAAGCTTTCTTT; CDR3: CASSFPRTGPETEAFF
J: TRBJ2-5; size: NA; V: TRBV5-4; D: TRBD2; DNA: TGTGCCAGCAGCTCTGGACTAGCGGGAGACCGGGAGACCCAGTACTTC; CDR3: CASSSGLAGDRETQYF
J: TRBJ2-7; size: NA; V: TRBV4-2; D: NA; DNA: TGTGCCAGCAGCCAAGACAGGGTCGACTACGAGCAGTACTTC; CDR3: CASSQDRVDYEQYF
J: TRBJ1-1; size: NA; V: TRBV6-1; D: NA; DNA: TGTGCCAGCAGTGTGGGGCGGCAGAAGAACACTGAAGCTTTCTTT; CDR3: CASSVGRQKNTEAFF
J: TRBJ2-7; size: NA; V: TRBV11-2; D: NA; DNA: TGTGCCAGCAGCTTAACACAGGTCCGCTACGAGCAGTACTTC; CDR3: CASSLTQVRYEQYF
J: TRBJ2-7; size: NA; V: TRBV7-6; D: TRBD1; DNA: TGTGCCAGCAGCCCGGACAGGGGCCCACAGTACTTC; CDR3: CASSPDRGPQYF
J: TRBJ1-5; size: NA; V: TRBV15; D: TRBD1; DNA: TGTGCCACCAGCAGAGTCCGGACAGGACTCGAGGGGCCCCAGCATTTT; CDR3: CATSRVRTGLEGPQHF
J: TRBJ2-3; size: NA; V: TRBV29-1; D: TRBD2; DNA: TGCCGAGGACCGGGACTAGGTGCAGATACGCAGTATTTT; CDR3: CRGPGLGADTQYF
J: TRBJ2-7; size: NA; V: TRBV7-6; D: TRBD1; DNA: TGTGCCAGCAGCTTAGGGCAGGGGGCGGGCGACGAGCAGTACTTC; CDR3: CASSLGQGAGDEQYF
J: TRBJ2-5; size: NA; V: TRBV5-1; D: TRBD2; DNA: TGCGCCAGCAGCGTGTTAGCGGGGGGGATAATGGCGACCCAGTACTTC; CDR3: CASSVLAGGIMATQYF
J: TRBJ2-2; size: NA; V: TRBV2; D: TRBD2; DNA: TGTGCCAGCAGTGAGTCTAGCGGGGCTTCCGGGGAGCTGTTTTTT; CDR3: CASSESSGASGELFF
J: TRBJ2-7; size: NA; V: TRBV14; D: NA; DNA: TGTGCCAGCAGCGGGAGCGGGCAGAGCTCCTACGAGCAGTACTTC; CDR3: CASSGSGQSSYEQYF
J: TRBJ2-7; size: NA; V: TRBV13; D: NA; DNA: TGTGCCAGCAGCCCACTACTACTAGCTGAGGCCCAAATTTCCTACGAGCAGTACTTC; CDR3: CASSPLLLAEAQISYEQYF
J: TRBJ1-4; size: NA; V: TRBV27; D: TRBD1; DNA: TGTGCCAGCAGTCCATACCCTAGGACAGGGGGCAGGTCTAATGAAAAACTGTTTTTT; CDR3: CASSPYPRTGGRSNEKLFF
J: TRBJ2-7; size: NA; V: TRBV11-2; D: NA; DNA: TGTGCCAGCAGCTCCCTCTTCAGGGACTTCGAGCAGTACTTC; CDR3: CASSSLFRDFEQYF
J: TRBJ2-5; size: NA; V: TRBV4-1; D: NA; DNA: TGCGCCAGCAGCCAAGATGGCGTCAGGGGTGGAGAGACCCAGTACTTC; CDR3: CASSQDGVRGGETQYF
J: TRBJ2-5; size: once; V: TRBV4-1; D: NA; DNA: TGCGCCAGCAGCCAAGTAGGAGGGGCAATACAAGAGACCCAGTACTTC; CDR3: CASSQVGGAIQETQYF
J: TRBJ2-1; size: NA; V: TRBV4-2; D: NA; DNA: TGTGCCAGCAGCTTTAGCGTTAATGAGCAGTTCTTC; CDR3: CASSFSVNEQFF
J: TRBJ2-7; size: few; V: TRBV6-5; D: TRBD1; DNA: TGTGCCAGCAGATTACAGGGGCCCCCCTACGAGCAGTACTTC; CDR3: CASRLQGPPYEQYF
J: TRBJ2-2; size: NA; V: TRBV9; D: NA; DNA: TGTGCCAGCAGCGTACAGGGCACCGGGGAGCTGTTTTTT; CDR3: CASSVQGTGELFF
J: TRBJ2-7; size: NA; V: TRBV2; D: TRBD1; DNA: TGTGCCAGCAGTGAAGAGGGACAGGACTCCTACGAGCAGTACTTC; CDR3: CASSEEGQDSYEQYF
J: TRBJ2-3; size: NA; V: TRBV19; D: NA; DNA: TGTGCCAGTGGACTCTTCCGTGGAGATACGCAGTATTTT; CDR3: CASGLFRGDTQYF